This is a list of T cell receptor beta chains from one sample in a study of CD8 T cells in ankylosing spondylitis. In TCRdb, the 5' RACE reads were re-called with MiXCR into one record per CDR3 protein. Among fewer than 750,000 distinct CDR3 sequences listed, around 17% were seen once. The sequenced sample was blood, either unsorted or a sorted T cell fraction (not recorded which). Receptor source: a male donor with ankylosing spondylitis. Both conserved end residues are trimmed from each CDR3.

v_gene | CDR3aa
TRBV5-3 | ARSRGFQAGTDTQY
TRBV12-3/TRBV12-4 | ASSRPGPGQGTHEQY
TRBV5-1 | ASSRRELQGGGANVLT
TRBV6-4 | ASRGGSNTGELF
TRBV15 | ATSRNPSDTQY
TRBV7-8 | ASSLVPGRNTEAF
TRBV11-2 | ASRAGLAGAAGKF
TRBV27 | ASAPLTGTRSYEQY
TRBV6-1 | ASNRDRERKTQY
TRBV7-8 | ASSLLDRDEQY
TRBV3-1 | ASSQDSYSYEQY
TRBV9 | ASSAGLASYNEQF
TRBV11-1 | ASSLGRGTDSGTDTQY
TRBV7-9 | ASLQGAEYNEQF